Listed below are T cell receptor beta chains from one sample, sequenced in a study of vaccination and CD4 T cells after COVID-19. Their cognate antigens are unknown. TCRdb redid the calling of the PCR reads with MiXCR, one entry per CDR3 protein. Here the sample spans approximately 13,000 distinct CDR3 sequences, just under 65% being singletons. Material for sequencing was CD4+ T cells from blood, cultured in vitro. The receptor set was obtained from a human donor who had recovered from COVID-19. CDR3s include the opening cysteine and the closing phenylalanine or tryptophan. A D gene is named only where the DNA matches it firmly. Size values are once, few and many counts, or a class for expanded clones, and some rows have none.

j_call,v_call,clone_size,d_call,cdr3_nt,cdr3_aa
TRBJ2-5,TRBV4-1,-,-,TGCGCCAGCAGCCGGGCCCGACCGTACGGAGAGACCCAGTACTTC,CASSRARPYGETQYF
TRBJ1-2,TRBV27,-,-,TGTGCCAGCAGTTTCGGAGGGAACTATGGCTACACCTTC,CASSFGGNYGYTF
TRBJ2-7,TRBV6-2/TRBV6-3,once,-,TGTGCCAGCAGTTACTTGCTGGCTGGGGAGCAGTACTTC,CASSYLLAGEQYF
TRBJ2-7,TRBV11-3,few,-,TGTGCCAGCAGCTTAGAGTCAGCAGGGATCGAGCAGTACTTC,CASSLESAGIEQYF
TRBJ1-1,TRBV6-1,-,-,TGTGCCAGCCGAAAGGAAGGGGGGTTCCTCTACACTGAAGCTTTCTTT,CASRKEGGFLYTEAFF
TRBJ1-2,TRBV28,-,-,TGTGCCAGCAGTTTAAGGGGTGTCTATGGCTACACCTTC,CASSLRGVYGYTF
TRBJ1-5,TRBV4-1,few,-,TGCGCCAGCAGCCAAGTCGGGGGGGGCGGGAATCAGCCCCAGCATTTT,CASSQVGGGGNQPQHF
TRBJ1-1,TRBV20-1,-,-,TGCAGTGCCGAATATACCGGGCGCAGAGCTTTCTTT,CSAEYTGRRAFF
TRBJ2-1,TRBV11-3,few,-,TGTGCCAGCAGTCTCGACCCGACCTACAATGAGCAGTTCTTC,CASSLDPTYNEQFF
TRBJ1-5,TRBV27,few,-,TGTGCCAGCAGTTTATTAGCGAATCAGCCCCAGCATTTT,CASSLLANQPQHF
TRBJ2-7,TRBV2,-,TRBD1,TGTGCCATCCGGGACAGTTCCTACGAGCAGTACTTC,CAIRDSSYEQYF
TRBJ2-7,TRBV30,-,-,TGTGCCTGGGCCTATGGGGAACGGGACGAGCAGTACTTC,CAWAYGERDEQYF
TRBJ2-5,TRBV19,-,-,TGTGCCAGTAGTATCAGGAGACAAGAGACCCAGTACTTC,CASSIRRQETQYF
TRBJ1-2,TRBV20-1,-,-,TGCAGTGCTAGAAAGGGGCAGGCCCTCTATGGCTACACCTTC,CSARKGQALYGYTF
TRBJ2-7,TRBV7-3,-,-,TGTGCCAGCAGCTTGGGGGTGGGCCTTGGCTATGAGCAGTACTTC,CASSLGVGLGYEQYF
TRBJ1-2,TRBV12-3/TRBV12-4,few,-,TGTGCCAGCAGTTTATCAGGGACCTCTAACTATGGCTACACCTTC,CASSLSGTSNYGYTF
TRBJ2-5,TRBV6-1,-,TRBD2,TGTGCCAGCACCACATCAGGCGGGAGGGCCCAGGAGGGAGAGACCCAGTACTTC,CASTTSGGRAQEGETQYF
TRBJ2-3,TRBV7-9,few,TRBD2,TGTGCCAGCAGCACAGCGGGACTAGCGGGAGCAGATACGCAGTATTTT,CASSTAGLAGADTQYF
TRBJ1-5,TRBV15,-,-,TGTGCCACCAGCAGAGTTTATTACGGCGAGGCGCCCCAGCATTTT,CATSRVYYGEAPQHF
TRBJ1-1,TRBV2,-,-,TGTGCCAGCAGTATAGGGGTGAACACTGAAGCTTTCTTT,CASSIGVNTEAFF